The entry below gives a single T cell receptor (beta chain) sequence along with its context. V lost 3 bases to trimming and J lost 4 bases, with 15 bases between them. Germline V CDR1 and CDR2: KGHDR, SFDVKD. The CDR3 loop spans 16 amino acids. The data stem from a study of blood T cell repertoires in COVID-19. Study overall: Whether acute or convalescent, the COVID-19 samples came from the United States, Italy and Spain. The cDNA or gDNA used as material had been derived from T cells, B-cell-depleted T cells, or PBMCs.

Authors' methods: How many nucleated cells were present was estimated from reference gene primer amplification. Produced via immunoSEQ multiplex PCR; TCRdb's table is partial and in-frame only. The DNA was the basis for D and trimming; V, J and clone size are from that table. The sample contains more than 65,000 clones, 75% to 85% of which appear only once. Sequenced: peripheral blood. This sequence joins TRBV24-1 and TRBJ1-5, with D tentatively TRBD1 (6 bases). This clonotype originated in a human donor in a cohort sampled during active COVID-19. The CDR3 loop reads CATSDPLSGENQPQHF. CDR3 nucleotide sequence: TGTGCCACCAGTGATCCCTTATCAGGGGAGAATCAGCCCCAGCATTTT.